Listed here are 22 T cell receptor beta chains from one sample, sequenced in a study of post-analysis software for immune sequencing data. Study-wide findings and caveats: There were five TRBV segments more frequent in patients than controls, and TRBV5-6, TRBV5-1 and TRBV20-1 were among them.

Built from TCR beta cDNA, the libraries had unique molecular identifiers in them. TCRdb re-called the PCR reads through MiXCR, storing one row per CDR3 protein. The sample comprises more than 500,000 distinct CDR3 sequences, around 31% of which are singletons, and under 7% rests with the top ten. Their cognate antigens are unknown. The specimen sequenced was blood. These receptors were collected from a girl aged 2-17 years with multiple sclerosis.

This clonotype was observed at least ten times. V gene TRBV5-1 combines with J gene TRBJ2-5, with D possibly TRBD2 on 5 matching bases. The germline CDR1 and CDR2 sequences are SGHRS and YFSETQ. The CDR3 is made up of 14 amino acids. V dropped 0 bases and J dropped 0 bases, with 6 bases sitting between them. The CDR3 region is CASSLAGYQETQYF. The CDR3 region has the DNA TGCGCCAGCAGCTTGGCGGGGTACCAAGAGACCCAGTACTTC.

This clonotype showed up just a few times. This chain connects TRBV15 to TRBJ1-5, with a possible D match to TRBD1 (6 bases). The CDR3 spans 16 residues. Germline lookup yields CDR1 LNHNV and CDR2 YYDKDF (reference sequence). V was clipped by 0 bases and J by 9 bases, with 18 bases between them. The CDR3 DNA sequence: TGTGCCACCAGCAGAGATATCGGGGGGACACGGGGGCCCCAGCATTTT. Translation gives CATSRDIGGTRGPQHF.

This clonotype has a count of ten or more. The chain employs TRBV11-1 and TRBJ2-1, with a possible D match to TRBD2 (6 bases). Trimming removed 1 base at V and 0 bases at J, with 10 bases between. CDR3 size: 16 residues. The germline gives CDR1 SGHAT, CDR2 FQDESV (reference sequence). The CDR3 DNA is TGTGCCAGCAGCTTAGGGAAGCGGGTCTCCTACAATGAGCAGTTCTTC. It is translated as CASSLGKRVSYNEQFF.

This chain connects TRBV6-5 to TRBJ1-4; D ambiguous. Germline CDR1 is MNHEY and CDR2 is SVGAGI. The CDR3 consists of 13 residues. The ends were cut back, 5 bases at V and 10 bases at J, with 14 bases in the middle. The CDR3 protein is CASSTTRVGKLFF. In DNA, the CDR3 is TGTGCCAGCAGTACGACGCGGGTAGGAAAACTGTTTTTT.

This clonotype was seen a handful of times. V usage is TRBV18 and J usage is TRBJ2-5, with 8 bases aligning to TRBD2. J gave up 6 bases and V 3 bases, and 18 bases lay outside the gene matches. The CDR3 is made up of 18 amino acids. Per germline, CDR1 KGHSH and CDR2 LQKENI. The CDR3 sequence: CASSPEPNSGTLLQTQYF. The CDR3 region has the DNA TGTGCCAGCTCACCTGAACCGAATAGCGGGACCCTCCTTCAGACCCAGTACTTC.

The chain links TRBV7-3 to TRBJ2-1; 12 bases agree with TRBD2. J was trimmed by 0 bases and V by 6 bases; bases with no gene match: 6. CDR1 SGHTA and CDR2 FQGTGA come from the germline V gene. The CDR3 runs to 17 residues. In DNA, the CDR3 is TGTGCCAGCAGTAAGACTAGCGGGGGTGGCTCCTACAATGAGCAGTTCTTC. This gives the protein CASSKTSGGGSYNEQFF.

CDR3 DNA: TGTGCCATCAATCAACGGGCAGGGCAGGGGTTAGCCAAAAACATTCAGTACTTC. It encodes CAINQRAGQGLAKNIQYF. The V call is TRBV6-4, the J call TRBJ2-4; TRBD1 might be the D (6 bases). The V gene's germline CDR1 is MRHNA and CDR2 SNTAGT. The CDR3 runs 18 residues. V was cut by 10 bases and J by 0 bases, with 25 bases left in between.

The table lists this clonotype with a few counts. The DNA of the CDR3 is TGTGCCATCAAGAGAGGAGAGGGTGAGCAGTTCTTC. Its translation is CAIKRGEGEQFF. This chain joins TRBV10-3 and TRBJ2-1; perhaps TRBD2 as D (5 bases). CDR1 and CDR2 from the germline V gene are ENHRY and SYGVKD. This CDR3 is built from 12 residues. The V end was cut by 7 bases, the J end by 9 bases, with 13 bases between.

CDR3 region: CASSYSLRGGYTF. Here the CDR3 DNA reads TGTGCCAGCAGTTACTCGCTAAGGGGTGGCTACACCTTC. The chain employs TRBV6-2 or TRBV6-3 and TRBJ1-2; a weak D match, TRBD1 (5 bases). V lost 0 bases, J lost 7 bases, and 9 bases lay in between. The germline gives CDR1 MNHEY, CDR2 SVGEGT. This CDR3 contains 13 residues.

This clonotype was seen repeatedly, ten times or more. This sequence joins TRBV9 and TRBJ2-5, with D tentatively TRBD2 (5 bases). This CDR3 contains 13 residues. Trimming removed 3 bases at V and 5 bases at J, with 11 bases between. CDR1 SGDLS and CDR2 YYNGEE come from the germline V gene. The CDR3 is CASSEAPGETQYF. In nucleotides, the CDR3 is TGTGCCAGCAGCGAAGCTCCGGGGGAGACCCAGTACTTC. Supplemented by reference TRBV9 and TRBJ2-5, the full variable domain reads DSGVTQTPKHLITATGQRVTLRCSPRSGDLSVYWYQQSLDQGLQFLIQYYNGEERAKGNILERFSAQQFPDLHSELNLSSLELGDSALYFCASSEAPGETQYFGPGTRLLVL.

The V call is TRBV2, the J call TRBJ1-6, with TRBD1 matching 7 bases. After removal of 2 bases from V and 0 bases from J, the junction contained 10 bases not matched to a gene. The germline gives CDR1 SNHLY, CDR2 FYNNEI. The CDR3 is 19 amino acids. The chain's CDR3 is CASSENRDSLSSYNSPLHF. CDR3 coding DNA: TGTGCCAGCAGTGAAAACCGGGACAGCCTTAGCTCCTATAATTCACCCCTCCACTTT.

The rearrangement joins TRBV15 to TRBJ1-5, with D tentatively TRBD1 (6 bases). CDR1 and CDR2 from the germline V gene are LNHNV and YYDKDF (reference sequence). The CDR3 loop spans 17 amino acids. V was shortened by 1 base and J by 1 base, with 14 bases between the two germline ends. The CDR3 DNA follows: TGTGCCACCAGCAGAGCCTTAGGACAGTGGAGCAATCAGCCCCAGCATTTT. Translating it yields CATSRALGQWSNQPQHF.

The genes are TRBV29-1 and TRBJ2-1; TRBD1 or TRBD2 may be the D gene (7 bases each). Germline CDR1 reads SQVTM; CDR2 reads ANQGSEA. V gave up 4 bases and J gave up 7 bases, with 17 bases separating them. The CDR3 contains 14 residues. CDR3 DNA sequence: TGCAGCGTTGCGGGGAGGGGGCTATCGAATGAGCAGTTCTTC. It codes for CSVAGRGLSNEQFF.

There are a few counts of this clonotype. The chain combines TRBV20-1 with TRBJ1-1; TRBD1 is a possible D gene (6 bases). Germline loops: CDR1 DFQATT, CDR2 SNEGSKA (reference sequence). The CDR3 is 16 amino acids. V gave up 0 bases and J gave up 6 bases, with 20 bases separating them. The CDR3 bases are TGCAGTGCTAGAGATCTTCGGGCAGGGGTCGATTCTGAAGCTTTCTTT. Its protein product is CSARDLRAGVDSEAFF.

This clonotype came up a few times. The genes are TRBV7-2 and TRBJ2-7, with D hard to call. Trimming removed 0 bases from V and 3 bases from J, with 6 bases in between. CDR1 and CDR2 (germline): SGHTA, FQGNSA. This CDR3 contains 13 residues. CDR3 coding DNA: TGTGCCAGCAGCTTAGCCAAGATCTACGAGCAGTACTTC. Amino acids: CASSLAKIYEQYF.

The chain couples TRBV6-1 to TRBJ2-1; 7 bases line up with TRBD1. CDR3 length: 13 residues. Germline V lookup: CDR1 MNHNS, CDR2 SASEGT. The trim removed 4 bases at V and 12 bases at J, leaving 9 bases unmatched. The CDR3 is CASSGTGRLGQFF. The CDR3 coding sequence is TGTGCCAGCAGTGGGACAGGCCGCCTAGGGCAGTTCTTC.

This chain connects TRBV7-6 to TRBJ2-1, with 11 bases fitting TRBD2. With 5 bases clipped from V and 7 bases from J, the junction kept 10 bases outside the gene matches. CDR1 is SGHVS, CDR2 FNYEAQ, per germline. The CDR3 extends over 16 amino acids. In DNA form, the CDR3 reads TGTGCCAGCAGCAGCTTACACTGGACTAGCGGGAATGAGCAGTTCTTC. Its protein is CASSSLHWTSGNEQFF. The full variable domain, rest sourced from reference TRBV7-6 and TRBJ2-1, is GAGVSQSPRYKVTKRGQDVALRCDPISGHVSLYWYRQALGQGPEFLTYFNYEAQQDKSGLPNDRFSAERPEGSISTLTIQRTEQRDSAMYRCASSSLHWTSGNEQFFGPGTRLTVL.

V and J are TRBV5-1 and TRBJ1-2, with D uncertain. The CDR3 runs 20 residues. Germline CDR1 SGHRS, CDR2 YFSETQ. V lost 0 bases and J lost 1, with 25 bases in between. Written as DNA, the CDR3 is TGCGCCAGCAGCTTGGATCGGGGTGGACGGATCCCCTCTCTTAACTATGGCTACACCTTC. This sequence encodes CASSLDRGGRIPSLNYGYTF.

This clonotype was seen more than once but under ten times. The J gene is TRBJ1-5, the V gene TRBV5-1; 11 positions agree with TRBD1. The CDR3 is 14 residues long. Per the germline V gene, CDR1 is SGHRS and CDR2 is YFSETQ. J gave up 7 bases and V 4 bases, and 4 bases lay outside the gene matches. Here the CDR3 DNA reads TGCGCCAGCAGCCCGGGACAGGGGGAACAGCCCCAGCATTTT. It yields the protein CASSPGQGEQPQHF.

The chain uses TRBV27 and TRBJ2-1; no reliable D call. The CDR3 extends over 14 amino acids. Trimming pared 2 bases from V and 7 bases from J, leaving 12 bases between. Germline-derived CDR1 and CDR2 are MNHEY and SMNVEV (reference sequence). CDR3 sequence (DNA): TGTGCCAGCAGTTTAGATTTTAGGCCAAATGAGCAGTTCTTC. This sequence encodes CASSLDFRPNEQFF.

This clonotype was counted at least ten times. The chain links TRBV6-1 to TRBJ2-1; 10 bases map to TRBD2. The germline CDR1 and CDR2 sequences are MNHNS and SASEGT. CDR3 length equals 16 residues. Germline trimming cut 6 bases from V and 5 bases from J; bases unmatched to any gene: 10. The CDR3 is CASRKLSGGLDNEQFF. CDR3 bases: TGTGCCAGCAGAAAACTTAGCGGGGGGCTTGACAATGAGCAGTTCTTC.

The CDR3 spells CSARASGGSETQYF. The CDR3 nucleotides are TGCAGTGCTAGAGCAAGCGGGGGGTCGGAGACCCAGTACTTC. This chain joins TRBV20-1 and TRBJ2-5; 9 nucleotides line up with TRBD2. The length of the CDR3 is 14 residues. Per the germline V gene, CDR1 is DFQATT and CDR2 is SNEGSKA (reference sequence). J was trimmed by 5 bases and V by 1 base; bases with no gene match: 5.